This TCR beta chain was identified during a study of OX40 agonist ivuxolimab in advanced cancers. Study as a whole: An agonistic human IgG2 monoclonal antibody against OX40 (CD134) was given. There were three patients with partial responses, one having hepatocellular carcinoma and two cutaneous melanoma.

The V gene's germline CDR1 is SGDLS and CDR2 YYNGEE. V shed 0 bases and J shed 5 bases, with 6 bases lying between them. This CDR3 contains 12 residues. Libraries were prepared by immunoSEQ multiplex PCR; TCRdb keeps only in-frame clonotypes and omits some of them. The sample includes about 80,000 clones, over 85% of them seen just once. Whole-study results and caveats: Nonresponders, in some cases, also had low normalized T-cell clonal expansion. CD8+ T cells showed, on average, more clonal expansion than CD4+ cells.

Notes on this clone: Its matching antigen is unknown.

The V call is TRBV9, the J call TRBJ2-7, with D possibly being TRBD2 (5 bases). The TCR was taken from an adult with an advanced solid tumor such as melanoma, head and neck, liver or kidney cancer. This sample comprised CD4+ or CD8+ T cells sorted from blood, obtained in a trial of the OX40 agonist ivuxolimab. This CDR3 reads CASSVEGDEQYF. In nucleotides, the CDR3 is TGTGCCAGCAGCGTAGAGGGAGACGAGCAGTACTTC.